This T cell receptor (beta chain) was identified during a study of blood T cell repertoires in COVID-19 (TCRdb year 2020). Study-wide context: Samples from collaborators originated in the United States, Italy and Spain and spanned both the acute and convalescent phases of COVID-19. Where available, HLA class I and class II types were obtained from metadata supplied by the sample provider rather than from assay-based typing. The repertoires were released in a freely available public database intended as a resource for research on the immune response to SARS-CoV-2. Deeply sampled blood TCRbeta repertoires from subjects exposed to, actively infected with, or recovered from COVID-19 were included in the dataset. A de-identified subject ID, COVID-19 status, age in years and sex were almost always included in the sample metadata. Samples came from the ongoing ImmuneRACE study (first 160 participants) plus 1,254 subjects from 6 global collaborators. The material from the prospective study consisted of cDNA or gDNA derived from T cells, B-cell-depleted T cells, or PBMCs. The research as a whole found: The amount of clinical and demographic metadata varied by source and participant and was provided uncurated.

TCRbeta CDR3 regions were amplified from genomic DNA by means of the immunoSEQ Assay, a bias-controlled multiplex PCR. Turning to the authors' computational methods: The number of nucleated cells in each sample was estimated from the amplification of reference gene primers within the assay. To quantify the absolute abundance of each unique TCRbeta CDR3 rearrangement, sequence reads were collapsed and filtered. For each sample, productive Simpson clonality was calculated by taking the square root of Simpson's diversity index across productive rearrangements. This is the immuneACCESS table as TCRdb keeps it, with only in-frame sequences that have V and J called. A part of the clones is gone; compared with another copy, unresolved V genes explain less than half, and the rest is unexplained. V and J calls and clone size follow that table, whereas D and trimming were derived from the DNA. For this sample there are 70,000 to 100,000 clones; roughly 91% appear just once. The ten top clones hold about 5% of the sample.

Concerning this clone: Its antigen remains undetermined. No base qualities exist here, and no much larger clone lies one base off it.

In the germline V gene, CDR1 corresponds to MGHRA and CDR2 to YSYEKL. V is pruned by 1 base and J by 5 bases, leaving 21 bases of the junction without a gene match. Taken from cysteine to phenylalanine, the CDR3 has 20 residues. The DNA shown is the 60-base CDR3, in frame from base 1. The collaborating institutions used their own protocols to collect whole blood in K2EDTA tubes. For TCRbeta analysis, collaborators shipped samples as frozen whole blood, isolated PBMCs, or DNA extracted from either of those sample types. Sequencing was performed on peripheral blood. The chain was built from TRBV4-1 and TRBJ2-7; 9 bases in between match TRBD2. The sequence was collected from an elderly woman with active COVID-19. CDR3 protein: CASSQVFLGTILAGSDEQYF. The nucleotide sequence is given as TGCGCCAGCAGCCAAGTCTTCTTAGGGACAATCCTAGCGGGATCTGACGAGCAGTACTTC.